The source of this T cell receptor (beta chain) is a study of blood T cell repertoires in COVID-19. Study in general: The origin of the acute and convalescent COVID-19 samples was the United States, Italy and Spain. PBMCs, B-cell-depleted T cells, or T cells provided the cDNA or gDNA that made up the material.

V gave up 3 bases and J gave up 1 base, with 9 bases separating them. The CDR3 is 14 residues long. The germline V gene encodes CDR1 LNHDA and CDR2 SQIVND (reference sequence). The participants were between roughly 18 and 100 years old and came from some 25 US areas. Clinical history as reported by participants underpinned cohort assignment. This table comes from immunoSEQ multiplex PCR, and its TCRdb copy is limited to in-frame clones, with some not included. The sample yields a few hundred thousand clones, 90% to 95% seen once. The sample taken for sequencing was PBMCs or T cells enriched from blood (not recorded which). The chain has TRBV19 and TRBJ1-1; TRBD1 is a possible D gene (5 bases). This clonotype was sampled from a human donor in a cohort exposed to, infected with or recovered from COVID-19 (not recorded which). The donor label of this sample is uncertain. The CDR3 DNA is TGTGCCAGTAGTATGGCGACAGCGAACACTGAAGCTTTCTTT. Translating it yields CASSMATANTEAFF.